This T cell receptor (beta chain) was sequenced during a study of T cells after yellow fever vaccination. TCRdb reprocessed the 5' RACE reads with MiXCR, giving one entry per CDR3 protein. Here the sample spans tens of thousands of distinct CDR3 sequences, about 5.6% being singletons. This clonotype has a count of ten or more. From germline, CDR1 is MGHRA and CDR2 YSYEKL. CDR3 length equals 15 residues. V was cut by 2 bases and J by 4 bases, with 9 bases left in between. The sequence was obtained from a man younger than 30 who received the YFV17D yellow fever vaccine. This specimen consisted of PBMCs, either bulk or a sorted T-cell subset (CD4+, CD8+, memory, or dextramer-sorted; not recorded which), obtained on the day of the yellow fever booster vaccination. The chain recombines TRBV4-1 with TRBJ1-6; D is undetermined. DNA of the CDR3: TGCGCCAGCAGCCAAAGCGCGGATTATAATTCACCCCTCCACTTT. Protein product: CASSQSADYNSPLHF.